This T cell receptor (beta chain) emerged from a study of control samples from healthy donors and cancer patients. Germline assignment: CDR1 MNHNS and CDR2 SASEGT. V lost 0 bases, J lost 8 bases, and 5 bases stayed unmatched. The CDR3 runs 15 residues. Only in-frame clones appear in the TCRdb table, and some are missing; sequencing was by immunoSEQ multiplex PCR. Among roughly 95,000 clones, 91% were seen once, and the ten largest hold about 0.92%. The TCR originated in a young woman in good health. The specimen was blood. The V gene is TRBV6-1, the J gene TRBJ2-1; 9 bases fit TRBD2. The CDR3 nucleotides read TGTGCCAGCAGTGAAGCCGGAGCGGGAGGCGATGAGCAGTTCTTC. This codes for CASSEAGAGGDEQFF.